This T cell receptor (beta chain) was profiled in a study of cytomegalovirus exposure and HLA in healthy donors. Study context: Unique TCRs from HLA-typed donors, 80 million to 90 million of them, were held in an early data release. Findings and limits, study-wide: Most observed TCR sequences were rare, whereas some public TCRs were detected in many donors.

The PCR used 60 Vbeta and 13 Jbeta primers. This table comes from immunoSEQ multiplex PCR, and its TCRdb copy is limited to in-frame clones, with some not included. The sample contains some 100,000 clones, roughly 70% of which appear only once. Notes on this clone: The target antigen is unknown.

The sequenced sample was PBMCs. The receptor comes from a man aged 50 to 60 in good health and CMV-seronegative.

The CDR3, as DNA: TGTGCCATCAGTGAGACAGGAACCTACGAGCAGTACTTC. It codes for CAISETGTYEQYF. The chain is built from TRBV10-3 and TRBJ2-7; TRBD1 is a possible D gene (5 bases). CDR1 ENHRY and CDR2 SYGVKD come from the germline V gene. This CDR3 has 13 residues. Trimming removed 2 bases from V and 2 bases from J, with 7 bases in between.